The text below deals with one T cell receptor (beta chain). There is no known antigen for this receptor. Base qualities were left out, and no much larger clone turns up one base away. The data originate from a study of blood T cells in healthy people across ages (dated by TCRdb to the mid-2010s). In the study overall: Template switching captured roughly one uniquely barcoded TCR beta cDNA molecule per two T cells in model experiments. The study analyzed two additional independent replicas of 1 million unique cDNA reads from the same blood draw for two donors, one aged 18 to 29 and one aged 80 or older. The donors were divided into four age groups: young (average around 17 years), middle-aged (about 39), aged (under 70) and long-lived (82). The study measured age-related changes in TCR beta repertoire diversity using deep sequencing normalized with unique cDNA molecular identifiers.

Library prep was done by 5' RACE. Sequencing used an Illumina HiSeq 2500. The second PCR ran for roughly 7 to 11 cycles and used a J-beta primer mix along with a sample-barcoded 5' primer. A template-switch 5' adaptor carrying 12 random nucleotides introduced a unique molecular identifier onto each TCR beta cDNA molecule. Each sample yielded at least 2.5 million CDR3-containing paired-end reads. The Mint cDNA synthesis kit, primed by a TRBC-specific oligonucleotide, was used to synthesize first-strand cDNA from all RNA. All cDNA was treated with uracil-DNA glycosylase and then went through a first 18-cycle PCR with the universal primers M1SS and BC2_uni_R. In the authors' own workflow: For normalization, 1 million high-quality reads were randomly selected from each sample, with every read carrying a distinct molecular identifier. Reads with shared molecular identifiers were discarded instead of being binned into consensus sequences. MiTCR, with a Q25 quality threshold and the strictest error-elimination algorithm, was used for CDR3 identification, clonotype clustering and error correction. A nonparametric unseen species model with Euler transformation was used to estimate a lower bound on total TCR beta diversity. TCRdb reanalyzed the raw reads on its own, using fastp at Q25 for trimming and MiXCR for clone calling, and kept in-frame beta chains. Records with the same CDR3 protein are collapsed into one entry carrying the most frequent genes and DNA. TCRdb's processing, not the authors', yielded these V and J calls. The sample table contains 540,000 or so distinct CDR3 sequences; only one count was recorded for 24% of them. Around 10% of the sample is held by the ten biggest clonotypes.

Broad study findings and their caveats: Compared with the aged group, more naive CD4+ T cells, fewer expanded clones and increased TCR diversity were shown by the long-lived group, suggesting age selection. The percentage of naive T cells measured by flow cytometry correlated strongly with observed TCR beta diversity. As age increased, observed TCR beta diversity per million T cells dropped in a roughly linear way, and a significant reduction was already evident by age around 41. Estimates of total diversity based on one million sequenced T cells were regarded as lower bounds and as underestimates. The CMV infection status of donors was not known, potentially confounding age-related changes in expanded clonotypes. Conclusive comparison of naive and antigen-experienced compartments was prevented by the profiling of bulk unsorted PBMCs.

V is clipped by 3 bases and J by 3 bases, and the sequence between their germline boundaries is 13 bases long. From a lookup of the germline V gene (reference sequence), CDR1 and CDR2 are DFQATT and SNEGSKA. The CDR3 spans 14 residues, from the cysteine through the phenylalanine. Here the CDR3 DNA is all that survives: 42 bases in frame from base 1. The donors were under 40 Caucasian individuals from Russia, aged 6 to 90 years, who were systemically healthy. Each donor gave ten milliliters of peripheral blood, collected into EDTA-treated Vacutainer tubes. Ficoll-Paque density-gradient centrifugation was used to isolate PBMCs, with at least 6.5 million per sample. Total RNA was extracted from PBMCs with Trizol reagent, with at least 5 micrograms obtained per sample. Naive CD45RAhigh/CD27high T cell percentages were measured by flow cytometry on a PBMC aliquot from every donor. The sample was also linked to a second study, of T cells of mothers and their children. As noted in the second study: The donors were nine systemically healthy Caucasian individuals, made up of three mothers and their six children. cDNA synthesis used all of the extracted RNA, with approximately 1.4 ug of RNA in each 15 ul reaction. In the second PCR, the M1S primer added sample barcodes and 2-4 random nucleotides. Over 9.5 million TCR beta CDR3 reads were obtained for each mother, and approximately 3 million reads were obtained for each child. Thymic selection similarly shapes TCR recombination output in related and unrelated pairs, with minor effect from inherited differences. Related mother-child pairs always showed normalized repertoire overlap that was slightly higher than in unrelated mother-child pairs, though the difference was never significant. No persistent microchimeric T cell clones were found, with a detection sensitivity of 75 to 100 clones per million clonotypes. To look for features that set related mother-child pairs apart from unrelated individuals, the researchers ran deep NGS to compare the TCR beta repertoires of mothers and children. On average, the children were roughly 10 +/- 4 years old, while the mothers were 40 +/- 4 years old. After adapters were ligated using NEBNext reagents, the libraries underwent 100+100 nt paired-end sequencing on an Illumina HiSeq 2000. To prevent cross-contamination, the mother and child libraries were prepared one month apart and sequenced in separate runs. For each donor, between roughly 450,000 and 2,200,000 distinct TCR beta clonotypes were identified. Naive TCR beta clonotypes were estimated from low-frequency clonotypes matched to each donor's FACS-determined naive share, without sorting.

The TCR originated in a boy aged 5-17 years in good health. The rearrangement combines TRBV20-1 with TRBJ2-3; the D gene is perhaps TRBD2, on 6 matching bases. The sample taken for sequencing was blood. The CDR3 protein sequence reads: CSASDLGTTDTQYF. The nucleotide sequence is TGCAGTGCTAGTGATCTAGGGACTACAGATACGCAGTATTTT.